This is a list of T cell receptor beta chains from one sample in a study of T cell responses to AZD1222 COVID-19 vaccine. Generated by immunoSEQ multiplex PCR, the TCRdb table keeps only in-frame clones and is missing some. Of approximately 100,000 clones listed, around nine tenths are singletons. The sequenced sample was peripheral blood, obtained on day 0 of AZD1222 vaccination. The receptors shown here come from an adult in good health. Both conserved end residues are part of each CDR3. A D gene is named only where the DNA matches it firmly. A clone size is listed for some rows: how often the clone was seen (once, few, many), or a class if it is expanded.

DNA: TGTGCCAGCAGTGAAGGGGAGACTATCAAATATACGCAGTATTTT
CDR3: CASSEGETIKYTQYF
size: NA
V: TRBV6-1
D: NA
J: TRBJ2-3

DNA: TGTGCCAGTAGTATCCGTTCAATGGACACTGAAGCTTTCTTT
CDR3: CASSIRSMDTEAFF
size: NA
V: TRBV19
D: NA
J: TRBJ1-1

DNA: TGCGCCAGCAGCCAAGAAGGCCACAGGGGGCAGAAAAACACCATATATTTT
CDR3: CASSQEGHRGQKNTIYF
size: NA
V: TRBV4-3
D: TRBD1
J: TRBJ1-3

DNA: TGCGCCAGCAGCTTGGCCGGCTTCAGGGAGAACACTGAAGCTTTCTTT
CDR3: CASSLAGFRENTEAFF
size: NA
V: TRBV5-1
D: NA
J: TRBJ1-1

DNA: TGTGCCACCAGTGATTGGACTAGCGGGGGCCAAGAGACCCAGTACTTC
CDR3: CATSDWTSGGQETQYF
size: once
V: TRBV24-1
D: TRBD2
J: TRBJ2-5

DNA: TGTGCCAGCAGTGAAATGGGACAGGGGCCCTATGGCTACACCTTC
CDR3: CASSEMGQGPYGYTF
size: NA
V: TRBV2
D: TRBD1
J: TRBJ1-2

DNA: TGTGCCAGCAGCGACTTTTCCGGGACAGGCTCTGGAAACACCATATATTTT
CDR3: CASSDFSGTGSGNTIYF
size: NA
V: TRBV5-8
D: TRBD1
J: TRBJ1-3

DNA: TGTGCCAGTTCCAGGGGGCAGTCCTATAATTCACCCCTCCACTTT
CDR3: CASSRGQSYNSPLHF
size: NA
V: TRBV6-5
D: TRBD1
J: TRBJ1-6

DNA: TGTGCCCGCCAGGATACGGGACACTCCACCGGGGAGCTGTTTTTT
CDR3: CARQDTGHSTGELFF
size: NA
V: TRBV7-9
D: NA
J: TRBJ2-2

DNA: TGTGCCAGTAGTTGGACAGGGGTCCAGCCCCAGCATTTT
CDR3: CASSWTGVQPQHF
size: NA
V: TRBV19
D: TRBD1
J: TRBJ1-5

DNA: TGTGCCAGTGGGGACAAGGGGCCGAATGAAAAACTGTTTTTT
CDR3: CASGDKGPNEKLFF
size: NA
V: TRBV19
D: NA
J: TRBJ1-4

DNA: TGTGCCAGCAGTGAAAGCTTGGTGAACACTGAAGCTTTCTTT
CDR3: CASSESLVNTEAFF
size: once
V: TRBV2
D: NA
J: TRBJ1-1

DNA: TGTGCCAGCAGCTTGGCCAGGACAGGGGGCTTCGACGAGCAGTACTTC
CDR3: CASSLARTGGFDEQYF
size: NA
V: TRBV7-2
D: TRBD1
J: TRBJ2-7

DNA: TGTGCCAGCAGCTTCGTACAGGGTTATGAAAAACTGTTTTTT
CDR3: CASSFVQGYEKLFF
size: NA
V: TRBV7-9
D: NA
J: TRBJ1-4

DNA: TGCGCCAGCAGCTTGGCGGGGGGGATAAATGAGCAGTTCTTC
CDR3: CASSLAGGINEQFF
size: NA
V: TRBV5-1
D: TRBD2
J: TRBJ2-1

DNA: TGTGCCAGCAGCGTCTCCGGGGGGGCTGGAGATACGCAGTATTTT
CDR3: CASSVSGGAGDTQYF
size: many
V: TRBV6-4
D: TRBD2
J: TRBJ2-3

DNA: TGTGCCAGTAGTATAGAAACTGCCAATGTCGGGGGCTACACCTTC
CDR3: CASSIETANVGGYTF
size: NA
V: TRBV19
D: NA
J: TRBJ1-2

DNA: TGTGCCACAACTCCGGGACAGGTGAACACCGGGGAGCTGTTTTTT
CDR3: CATTPGQVNTGELFF
size: NA
V: TRBV27
D: TRBD1
J: TRBJ2-2

DNA: TGTGCCAGCAGCTTAATGGGGGATCCATACACTGAAGCTTTCTTT
CDR3: CASSLMGDPYTEAFF
size: NA
V: TRBV7-2
D: NA
J: TRBJ1-1

DNA: TGTGCCAGCTCACCCAGGGGGGGAGGGTCCCCTTCCTACGAGCAGTACTTC
CDR3: CASSPRGGGSPSYEQYF
size: once
V: TRBV18
D: NA
J: TRBJ2-7

DNA: TGCGCCAGCAGCTTGCCAGGCGATTTCTATGGCTACACCTTC
CDR3: CASSLPGDFYGYTF
size: NA
V: TRBV5-1
D: NA
J: TRBJ1-2

DNA: TGTGCCAGCAGCCAATTGCCTGAAGCTTTCTTT
CDR3: CASSQLPEAFF
size: once
V: TRBV7-9
D: NA
J: TRBJ1-1

DNA: TGTGCCAGTAGTCCCGGGACCCTTCAGCCCCAGCATTTT
CDR3: CASSPGTLQPQHF
size: NA
V: TRBV19
D: NA
J: TRBJ1-5

DNA: TGTGCCAGCGGGGCGGTGAACACTGAAGCTTTCTTT
CDR3: CASGAVNTEAFF
size: many
V: TRBV7-9
D: NA
J: TRBJ1-1

DNA: TGTGCCAGCTCACCGGCCGAGAAGCTACCAGAAGCTTTCTTT
CDR3: CASSPAEKLPEAFF
size: NA
V: TRBV18
D: NA
J: TRBJ1-1

DNA: TGTGCCAGTAGTATCAGGTTACACGGCTCCTACGAGCAGTACTTC
CDR3: CASSIRLHGSYEQYF
size: few
V: TRBV19
D: NA
J: TRBJ2-7

DNA: TGTGCCAGCAGCCCGGGACTACGAACCCAAGAGACCCAGTACTTC
CDR3: CASSPGLRTQETQYF
size: NA
V: TRBV5-4
D: TRBD2
J: TRBJ2-5

DNA: TGTGCCAGCAGCGGGGGAGGACTAGCGGGGTGGGAGACCCAGTACTTC
CDR3: CASSGGGLAGWETQYF
size: NA
V: TRBV5-4
D: TRBD2
J: TRBJ2-5

DNA: TGTGCCAGCAGCGTATCGACTACCCCCTCCTACAATGAGCAGTTCTTC
CDR3: CASSVSTTPSYNEQFF
size: NA
V: TRBV9
D: NA
J: TRBJ2-1

DNA: TGTGCCAGCAGCCCTAGGACAGCGGTCAATGAGCAGTTCTTC
CDR3: CASSPRTAVNEQFF
size: NA
V: TRBV7-8
D: NA
J: TRBJ2-1

DNA: TGTGCCAGCAGCTTAGCCCTCAGGGGGGAGCTGTTTTTT
CDR3: CASSLALRGELFF
size: NA
V: TRBV11-2
D: NA
J: TRBJ2-2

DNA: TGTGCCAGCAGCTTACTGCACCAAGAGACCCAGTACTTC
CDR3: CASSLLHQETQYF
size: NA
V: TRBV7-9
D: NA
J: TRBJ2-5

DNA: TGTGCCAGCAGTTTCGCCGGAGGCAATGAGCAGTTCTTC
CDR3: CASSFAGGNEQFF
size: once
V: TRBV27
D: NA
J: TRBJ2-1

DNA: TGTGCCAGCAGCTTAGCCGCTACAGGGGAAGAGACCCAGTACTTC
CDR3: CASSLAATGEETQYF
size: NA
V: TRBV7-2
D: TRBD1
J: TRBJ2-5

DNA: TGTGCCAGTAGTTTAGATCCTGCGGGCACCGGGGAGCTGTTTTTT
CDR3: CASSLDPAGTGELFF
size: NA
V: TRBV19
D: NA
J: TRBJ2-2

DNA: TGTGCCAGCAGCGCCCGACAGGGGAACTATGGCTACACCTTC
CDR3: CASSARQGNYGYTF
size: NA
V: TRBV7-8
D: TRBD1
J: TRBJ1-2

DNA: TGTGCCAGCAGCTTGGACAGGGGGAATCAGCCCCAGCATTTT
CDR3: CASSLDRGNQPQHF
size: few
V: TRBV5-8
D: TRBD1
J: TRBJ1-5

DNA: TGTGCCAGCAGCTCCTCCCGCTACAATGAGCAGTTCTTC
CDR3: CASSSSRYNEQFF
size: NA
V: TRBV5-4
D: NA
J: TRBJ2-1

DNA: TGCAGCGTTGATCCCGGGACAGACACTGAAGCTTTCTTT
CDR3: CSVDPGTDTEAFF
size: NA
V: TRBV29-1
D: TRBD1
J: TRBJ1-1

DNA: TGTGCCAGCAGCCAGCCTCCCGGAAACACCATATATTTT
CDR3: CASSQPPGNTIYF
size: NA
V: TRBV3-1/TRBV3-2
D: NA
J: TRBJ1-3

DNA: TGTGCCAGCAGCTTAGGGCTGGAAGGAGGGCCCCAGCATTTT
CDR3: CASSLGLEGGPQHF
size: NA
V: TRBV7-8
D: NA
J: TRBJ1-5

DNA: TGTGCCAGCAGCTTAGCCGGCGGGGGGGCAACGCAAGAGACCCAGTACTTC
CDR3: CASSLAGGGATQETQYF
size: NA
V: TRBV7-2
D: TRBD2
J: TRBJ2-5

DNA: TGCGCCAGCAGTCAATATGGGGACAGGGCCTACGAGCAGTACTTC
CDR3: CASSQYGDRAYEQYF
size: NA
V: TRBV23-1
D: TRBD1
J: TRBJ2-7

DNA: TGTGCCAGCAGGAGGGGTGCCGGCTACACCTTC
CDR3: CASRRGAGYTF
size: NA
V: TRBV6-5
D: NA
J: TRBJ1-2

DNA: TGTGCCAGCAGCCAAGACCAGGCCTCCTCACCCCTCCACTTT
CDR3: CASSQDQASSPLHF
size: NA
V: TRBV4-2
D: NA
J: TRBJ1-6

DNA: TGTGCCAGCAGTTTCTTTAGTGGACGGAACTATGGCTACACCTTC
CDR3: CASSFFSGRNYGYTF
size: NA
V: TRBV28
D: NA
J: TRBJ1-2

DNA: TGTGCCAGCAGCTTCGGGGGGGCCGAAGAGACCCAGTACTTC
CDR3: CASSFGGAEETQYF
size: NA
V: TRBV7-2
D: TRBD2
J: TRBJ2-5

DNA: TGTGCCAGTAGGGCCGTGGGAGGCAATCAGCCCCAGCATTTT
CDR3: CASRAVGGNQPQHF
size: NA
V: TRBV19
D: NA
J: TRBJ1-5